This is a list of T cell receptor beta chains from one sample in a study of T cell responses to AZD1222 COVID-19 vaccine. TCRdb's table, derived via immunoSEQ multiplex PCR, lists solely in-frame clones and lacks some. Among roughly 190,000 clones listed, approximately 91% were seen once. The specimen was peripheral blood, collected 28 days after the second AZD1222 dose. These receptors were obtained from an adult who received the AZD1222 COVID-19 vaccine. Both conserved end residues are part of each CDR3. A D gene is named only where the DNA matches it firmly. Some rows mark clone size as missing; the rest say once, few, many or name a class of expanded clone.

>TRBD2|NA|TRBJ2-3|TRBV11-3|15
TGTGCCAGCAGCACGGGACTAGCGGGAATCGATACGCAGTATTTT
CASSTGLAGIDTQYF
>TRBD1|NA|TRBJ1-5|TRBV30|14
TGTGCCTGGAGCCGAGGACAGGGAGTCCAGCCCCAGCATTTT
CAWSRGQGVQPQHF
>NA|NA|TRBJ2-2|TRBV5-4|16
TGTGCCAGCAGCTCCCCGGGACTGATGAACACCGGGGAGCTGTTTTTT
CASSSPGLMNTGELFF
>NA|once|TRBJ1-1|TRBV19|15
TGTGCCAGTAAGGCAGGTCAGCTCATGAACACTGAAGCTTTCTTT
CASKAGQLMNTEAFF
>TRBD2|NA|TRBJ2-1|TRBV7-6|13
TGTGCCAGCAGCTTAGCGCTCCTAGCGGTCCAGTTCTTC
CASSLALLAVQFF
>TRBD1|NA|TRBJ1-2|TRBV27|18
TGTGCCAGCAGTCCCATACCTAACCGGACAGGGGGCGTGAATGGCTACACCTTC
CASSPIPNRTGGVNGYTF
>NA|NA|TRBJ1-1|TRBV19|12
TGTGCCTCCAAACGGGGTACCGCTGAAGCTTTCTTT
CASKRGTAEAFF
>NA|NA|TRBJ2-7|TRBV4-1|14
TGCGCCAGCAGCCAAGAAGGGGACTCCTACGAGCAGTACTTC
CASSQEGDSYEQYF
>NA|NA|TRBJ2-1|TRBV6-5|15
TGTGCCAGCAGTTACTCGGGGCCCCCGAGGGATGAGCAGTTCTTC
CASSYSGPPRDEQFF
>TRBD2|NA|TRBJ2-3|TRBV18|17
TGTGCCAGCTCACCTAGGACTAGCGGGAGACTTACAGATACGCAGTATTTT
CASSPRTSGRLTDTQYF
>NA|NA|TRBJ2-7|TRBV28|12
TGTGCCAGCAGCCTGTGGAGAGGCGAGCAGTACTTC
CASSLWRGEQYF
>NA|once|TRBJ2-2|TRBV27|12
TGTGCCAGCAGTCCGAGGGGAGTGGAGCTGTTTTTT
CASSPRGVELFF
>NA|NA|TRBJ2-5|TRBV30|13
TGTGCCTGGAGTAGGGGACTTCAAGAGACCCAGTACTTC
CAWSRGLQETQYF
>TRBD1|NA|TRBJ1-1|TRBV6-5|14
TGTGCCAGCAGGACAGGGGAGGTGAACACTGAAGCTTTCTTT
CASRTGEVNTEAFF
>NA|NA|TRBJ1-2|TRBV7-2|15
TGTGCCAGCAGCCCCCTCACCCGGGGGCGGGGTGGCTACACCTTC
CASSPLTRGRGGYTF
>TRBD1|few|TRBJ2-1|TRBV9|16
TGTGCCAGCAGCGTAGGACAGGGTACCAGCGTGTATGAGCAGTTCTTC
CASSVGQGTSVYEQFF
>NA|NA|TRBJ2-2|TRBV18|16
TGTGCCAGCTCACCCTTCAACCAGGGGAACACCGGGGAGCTGTTTTTT
CASSPFNQGNTGELFF
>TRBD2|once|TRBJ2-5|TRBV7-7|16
TGTGCTAGCAGCCCAAGCCCCCCCAGCGGGAGTGAGACCCAGTACTTC
CASSPSPPSGSETQYF
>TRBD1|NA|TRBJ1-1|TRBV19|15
TGTGCCAGTAGTATACTTGGGACAGCGAACACTGAAGCTTTCTTT
CASSILGTANTEAFF
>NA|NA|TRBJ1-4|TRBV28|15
TGTGCCAGCAGTACTCCGGGACAAAATAATGAAAAACTGTTTTTT
CASSTPGQNNEKLFF
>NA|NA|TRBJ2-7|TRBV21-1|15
TGTGCCAGCAGCAAATGTGGGGACAGGGTTGGCGAGCAGTACTTC
CASSKCGDRVGEQYF
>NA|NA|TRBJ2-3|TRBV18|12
TGTGCCAGCTCAACCCAAGCAGGGGTGCAGTATTTT
CASSTQAGVQYF
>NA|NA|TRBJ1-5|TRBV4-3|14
TGCGCCAGCAGCCAAATTACAGGTGATCAGCCCCAGCATTTT
CASSQITGDQPQHF
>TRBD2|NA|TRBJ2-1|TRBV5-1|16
TGCGCCAGCAGCTTGGGACTAGCGGGAGGGCTGAATGAGCAGTTCTTC
CASSLGLAGGLNEQFF
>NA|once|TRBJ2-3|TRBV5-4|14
TGTGCCAGCAGCTTCGCGGCGGCAACAGATACGCAGTATTTT
CASSFAAATDTQYF
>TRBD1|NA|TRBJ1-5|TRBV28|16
TGTGCCAGCAGTTTATGGGGCGCGGGACAGGGTCAGCCCCAGCATTTT
CASSLWGAGQGQPQHF
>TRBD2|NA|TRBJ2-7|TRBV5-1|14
TGCGCCAGCAGCTTCGTGCGGGAGTCCTACGAGCAGTACTTC
CASSFVRESYEQYF
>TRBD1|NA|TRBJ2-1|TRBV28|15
TGTGCCAGCAGTTCCGGGACAGGCGTCTACAATGAGCAGTTCTTC
CASSSGTGVYNEQFF
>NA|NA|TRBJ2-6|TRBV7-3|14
TGTGCCAGCAGCCCAATTTCTGGGGCCAACGTCCTGACTTTC
CASSPISGANVLTF
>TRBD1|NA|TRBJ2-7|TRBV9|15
TGTGCCAGCAGCGTCACGGGACAGAGCCCCTACGAGCAGTACTTC
CASSVTGQSPYEQYF
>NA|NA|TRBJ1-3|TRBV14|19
TGTGCCAGCAGCCAAGTATCTCCAGTCGGGGGACCTTCTGGAAACACCATATATTTT
CASSQVSPVGGPSGNTIYF
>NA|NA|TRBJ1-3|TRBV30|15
TGTGCCTGGAGTGCGCCCGGACAGCGTGGAAACACCATATATTTT
CAWSAPGQRGNTIYF
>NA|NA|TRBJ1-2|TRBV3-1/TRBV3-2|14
TGTGCCAGCAGCCAAGAGTTTACCTCAAGGGGCTACACCTTC
CASSQEFTSRGYTF
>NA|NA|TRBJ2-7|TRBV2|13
TGTGCCAGCAGTGGCCAAGGCCTCTACGAGCAGTACTTC
CASSGQGLYEQYF
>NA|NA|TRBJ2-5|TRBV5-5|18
TGTGCCAGCAGCTACCCCGGTGTCCAACGGCCGCTGGGTAAGACCCAGTACTTC
CASSYPGVQRPLGKTQYF
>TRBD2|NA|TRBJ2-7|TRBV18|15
TGTGCCAGCTCACCCGTGCTAGCGGGAGGCTACGAGCAGTACTTC
CASSPVLAGGYEQYF
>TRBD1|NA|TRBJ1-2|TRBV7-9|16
TGTGCCAGCAGCTTAGCTCCCGGGACAGAAAACTATGGCTACACCTTC
CASSLAPGTENYGYTF
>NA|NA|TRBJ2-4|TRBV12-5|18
TGTGCTAGTGGTTTCACTCGCGAGAGTGCCGCGGCCAAAAACATTCAGTACTTC
CASGFTRESAAAKNIQYF
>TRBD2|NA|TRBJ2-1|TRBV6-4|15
TGTGCCAGCCGCCGACTAGCGGGAGGGCCCGGTGAGCAGTTCTTC
CASRRLAGGPGEQFF
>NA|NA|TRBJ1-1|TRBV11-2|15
TGTGCCAGCAGCTTAACCCCGGACAAGAACACTGAAGCTTTCTTT
CASSLTPDKNTEAFF
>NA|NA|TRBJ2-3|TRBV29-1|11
TGCAGCGTTAGGCGCACAGATACGCAGTATTTT
CSVRRTDTQYF
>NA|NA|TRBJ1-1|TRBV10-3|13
TGTGCCATCACCGCCGGGTCCAACACTGAAGCTTTCTTT
CAITAGSNTEAFF
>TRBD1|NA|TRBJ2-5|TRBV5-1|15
TGCGCCAGCAGCTCGGGACAGCTAATGCGGGAGACCCAGTACTTC
CASSSGQLMRETQYF
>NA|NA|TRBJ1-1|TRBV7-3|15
TGTGCCAGCAGTCAGACCGGGGGATTTCAGAGGGAAGCTTTCTTT
CASSQTGGFQREAFF
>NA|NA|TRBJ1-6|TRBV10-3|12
TGTGCCATCAGTGAGCTGAATTCACCCCTCCACTTT
CAISELNSPLHF
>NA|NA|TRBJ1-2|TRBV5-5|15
TGTGCCAGCAGCCGCTTATTGGACAGTAACTATGGCTACACCTTC
CASSRLLDSNYGYTF
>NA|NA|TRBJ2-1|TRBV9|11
TGTGCCAGCAGCGACGTCAATGAGCAGTTCTTC
CASSDVNEQFF
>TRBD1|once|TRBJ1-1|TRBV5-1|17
TGCGCCAGCAGCCCGATCCCCCAACTGACAGGGGACACTGAAGCTTTCTTT
CASSPIPQLTGDTEAFF
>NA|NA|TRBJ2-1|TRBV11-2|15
TGTGCCAGCAGCCCGACGGGGCCCCACGGCAATGAGCAGTTCTTC
CASSPTGPHGNEQFF
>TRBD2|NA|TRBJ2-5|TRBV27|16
TGTGCCAGCAGTTTGGCTAGCGGGAGCAACCAAGAGACCCAGTACTTC
CASSLASGSNQETQYF
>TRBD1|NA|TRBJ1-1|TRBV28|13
TGTGCCAGCAGACGCCAGGGGGTCGCTGAAGCTTTCTTT
CASRRQGVAEAFF
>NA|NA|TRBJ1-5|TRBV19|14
TGTGCCAGTAGTATAGGGACGGCCAAGGAGCCCCAGCATTTT
CASSIGTAKEPQHF
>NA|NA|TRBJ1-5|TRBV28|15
TGTGCCAGCAGGGAAGGGGTTTCGGGGTATCAGCCCCAGCATTTT
CASREGVSGYQPQHF
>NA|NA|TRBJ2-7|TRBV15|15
TGTGCCACCAGCAGAGTAAGGGGGGCTTTCTACGAGCAGTACTTC
CATSRVRGAFYEQYF
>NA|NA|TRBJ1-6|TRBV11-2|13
TGTGCCAGCAGCTTAGGCAGTAATTCACCCCTCCACTTT
CASSLGSNSPLHF
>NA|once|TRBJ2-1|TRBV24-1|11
TGTGCCACGACGAAGGGGGGTGAGCAGTTCTTC
CATTKGGEQFF
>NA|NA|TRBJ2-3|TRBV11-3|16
TGTGCCAGCAGCTATGACACTGGAAGCGGCACAGATACGCAGTATTTT
CASSYDTGSGTDTQYF
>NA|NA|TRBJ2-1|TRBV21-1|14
TGTGCCAGCAGCAAAAATAATCCTTACAATGAGCAGTTCTTC
CASSKNNPYNEQFF